This TCR beta chain was observed in a study of post-analysis software for immune sequencing data. This clonotype was counted between two and nine times. The library was made from cDNA and included unique molecular identifiers. Around 500,000 cDNA molecules were recovered from an input of about 1 to 10 million T cells. Each CDR3 protein is one row after TCRdb ran MiXCR on the PCR reads. This table has approximately 690,000 distinct CDR3 sequences, around 60% appearing once. Sequenced: blood. This sequence originates from a girl aged 2 to 10 with multiple sclerosis.

The CDR3 DNA follows: TGTGCCAGCAGCTTGGTAGACACCTACTATGGCTACACCTTC. The encoded protein is CASSLVDTYYGYTF. The genes are TRBV11-2 and TRBJ1-2, with no clear D. Trimming pared 3 bases from V and 3 bases from J, leaving 11 bases between. The CDR3 covers 14 residues. CDR1 and CDR2 (germline): SGHAT, FQNNGV.